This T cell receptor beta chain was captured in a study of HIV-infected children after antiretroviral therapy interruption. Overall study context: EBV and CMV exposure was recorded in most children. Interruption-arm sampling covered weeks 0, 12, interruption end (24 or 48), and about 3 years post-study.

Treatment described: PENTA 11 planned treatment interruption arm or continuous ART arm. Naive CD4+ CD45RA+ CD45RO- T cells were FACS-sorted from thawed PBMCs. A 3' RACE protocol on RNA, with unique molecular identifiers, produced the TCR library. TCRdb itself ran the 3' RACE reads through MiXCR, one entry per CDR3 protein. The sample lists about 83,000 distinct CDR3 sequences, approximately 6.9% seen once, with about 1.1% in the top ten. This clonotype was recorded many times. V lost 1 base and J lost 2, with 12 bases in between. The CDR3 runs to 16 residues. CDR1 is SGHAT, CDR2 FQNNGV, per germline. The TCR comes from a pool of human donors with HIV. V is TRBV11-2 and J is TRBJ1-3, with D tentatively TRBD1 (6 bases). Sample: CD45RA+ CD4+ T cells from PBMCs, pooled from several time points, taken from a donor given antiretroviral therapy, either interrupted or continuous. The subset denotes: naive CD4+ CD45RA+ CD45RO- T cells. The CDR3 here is CASSLVQGYTGNTIYF. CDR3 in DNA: TGTGCCAGCAGCTTAGTGCAGGGGTATACTGGAAACACCATATATTTT.